This T cell receptor (beta chain) came from a study of Ad26.COV2.S vaccination and SARS-CoV-2 variants. Trimming at V came to 0 bases and at J to 2 bases, leaving 5 bases not matched to a gene. The germline V gene encodes CDR1 MGHRA and CDR2 YSYEKL. This CDR3 has 17 amino acids. Only a few counts were recorded for this clone. Treatment in this sample: roughly 20 received Ad26.COV2.S at low or high dose, single or two shots; about 5 received placebo; per-sample allocation not given. Sampling occurred on day 63 after the first vaccine or placebo injection. Libraries were prepared by immunoSEQ multiplex PCR; TCRdb keeps only in-frame clonotypes and omits some of them. The sample yields more than 300,000 clones, approximately 86% seen once.

This receptor was identified in a person aged 18-60 years who received the Ad26.COV2.S COVID-19 vaccine or a placebo. The sample here was peripheral blood, taken in a trial of Ad26.COV2.S vaccine versus placebo. This chain connects TRBV4-1 to TRBJ2-1; 9 nucleotides match TRBD2. CDR3 sequence: CASSQEGLAGPYNEQFF. The CDR3 coding sequence is TGCGCCAGCAGCCAAGAGGGTCTAGCGGGACCCTACAATGAGCAGTTCTTC.